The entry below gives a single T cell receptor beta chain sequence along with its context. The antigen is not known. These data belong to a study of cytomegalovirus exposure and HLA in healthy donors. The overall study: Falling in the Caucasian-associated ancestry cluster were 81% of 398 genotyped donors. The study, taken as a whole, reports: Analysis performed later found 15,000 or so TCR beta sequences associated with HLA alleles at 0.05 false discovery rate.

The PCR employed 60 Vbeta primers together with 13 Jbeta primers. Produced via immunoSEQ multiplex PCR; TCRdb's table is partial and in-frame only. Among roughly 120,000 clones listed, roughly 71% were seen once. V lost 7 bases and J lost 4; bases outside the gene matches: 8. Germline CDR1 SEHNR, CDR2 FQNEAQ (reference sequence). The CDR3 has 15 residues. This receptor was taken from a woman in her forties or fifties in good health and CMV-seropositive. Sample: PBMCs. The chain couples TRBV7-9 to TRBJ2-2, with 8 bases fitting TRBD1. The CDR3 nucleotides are TGTGCCAGCAAATTAAAGGACAGGGCCACCGGGGAGCTGTTTTTT. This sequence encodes CASKLKDRATGELFF.